Presented here are 22 T cell receptor beta chains from one specimen sequenced in a study of cytomegalovirus exposure and HLA in healthy donors. A multiplex PCR was run with 60 Vbeta primers and 13 Jbeta primers. Libraries were prepared by immunoSEQ multiplex PCR; TCRdb keeps only in-frame clonotypes and omits some of them. The sample carries about 130,000 clones, 80% recorded once. The sequencing sample was made of PBMCs. The receptors were gathered from a male donor in good health and CMV-seronegative.

This clone was counted a single time. The rearrangement links TRBV19 to TRBJ1-2; D unclear. The CDR3 runs 17 residues. Trimming shortened V by 5 bases and J by 6 bases, and 25 bases separated the two germline ends. Per germline, CDR1 LNHDA and CDR2 SQIVND (reference sequence). The CDR3 is CASSASLTSAPNHGYTF. DNA for the CDR3: TGTGCCAGTAGTGCTAGCTTGACATCCGCCCCCAACCATGGCTACACCTTC.

The genes are TRBV7-9 and TRBJ2-5; 8 bases map to TRBD2. Trimming took 5 bases from V and 4 from J; bases not matched to a gene: 6. The germline CDR1 and CDR2 sequences are SEHNR and FQNEAQ (reference sequence). The CDR3 is 14 amino acids. The CDR3 DNA is TGTGCCAGCAGCCACGGACTAGCAGGAGAGACCCAGTACTTC. Its translation: CASSHGLAGETQYF.

The chain joins TRBV6-5 to TRBJ2-7; maybe TRBD2 (6 bases). The CDR3 totals 14 residues. Germline V lookup: CDR1 MNHEY, CDR2 SVGAGI. The V and J ends lost 2 bases and 3 bases respectively, with 11 bases between them. CDR3 sequence: CASSYVAGHYEQYF. The CDR3 DNA reads TGTGCCAGCAGTTACGTGGCGGGGCACTACGAGCAGTACTTC.

The chain uses TRBV9 and TRBJ2-7; no definite D call. The CDR3 loop spans 13 amino acids. Germline CDR1 and CDR2: SGDLS and YYNGEE. Trimming pared 3 bases from V and 6 bases from J, leaving 13 bases between. CDR3 bases: TGTGCCAGCAGCGCCGTAAATATGCGCGAGCAGTACTTC. It is translated as CASSAVNMREQYF. Full variable domain (remainder filled in from reference TRBV9 and TRBJ2-7): DSGVTQTPKHLITATGQRVTLRCSPRSGDLSVYWYQQSLDQGLQFLIQYYNGEERAKGNILERFSAQQFPDLHSELNLSSLELGDSALYFCASSAVNMREQYFGPGTRLTVT.

The chain joins TRBV27 to TRBJ2-1; 13 nucleotides match TRBD2. This CDR3 is built from 16 residues. V shed 5 bases and J 5 bases; nucleotides not matched to a gene: 6. Germline V gives CDR1 MNHEY, CDR2 SMNVEV (reference sequence). In DNA, the CDR3 is TGTGCCAGCAGTCAATCCGGGACTAGCGGGAACAATGAGCAGTTCTTC. It translates to CASSQSGTSGNNEQFF.

This chain uses TRBV7-6 with TRBJ2-1; 9 bases are a match to TRBD1. The ends lost 4 bases at V and 0 bases at J; junction bases unmatched: 16. CDR3 length: 20 amino acids. In germline, CDR1 is SGHVS, CDR2 FNYEAQ. For the CDR3, the DNA is TGTGCCAGCAGCTCAATGCCGGGACAGGGAGTAAGGGACTCCTACAATGAGCAGTTCTTC. Residues: CASSSMPGQGVRDSYNEQFF.

The V call is TRBV19, the J call TRBJ1-5; 7 bases fit TRBD1. V lost 6 bases to trimming and J lost 6 bases; unmatched junction nucleotides: 11. There are 15 residues in the CDR3. Germline loops: CDR1 LNHDA, CDR2 SQIVND (reference sequence). This CDR3 reads CASRSEGAGIQPQHF. CDR3 bases: TGTGCCAGTAGGTCCGAGGGGGCGGGAATTCAGCCCCAGCATTTT.

The chain has TRBV7-2 and TRBJ1-2; D gene ambiguous. This CDR3 has 13 amino acids. V was shortened by 3 bases and J by 8 bases, with 13 bases between the two germline ends. The germline V gene has CDR1 SGHTA and CDR2 FQGNSA. CDR3 in amino acids: CASSFAPLRGYTF. The CDR3 DNA reads TGTGCCAGCAGCTTTGCCCCACTACGAGGCTACACCTTC.

The chain is built from TRBV11-3 and TRBJ1-1, with a weak D call TRBD1 (5 bases). CDR1 and CDR2 from the germline V gene are SGHNT and YENEEA. V lost 5 bases and J lost 4, with 11 bases in between. The CDR3 has 13 amino acids. For the CDR3, the DNA is TGTGCCAGCAGCCGACGGGGGGGCACTGAAGCTTTCTTT. The encoded protein is CASSRRGGTEAFF.

This rearrangement joins TRBV7-2 to TRBJ2-7, with 7 nucleotides matching TRBD2. The germline V gene encodes CDR1 SGHTA and CDR2 FQGNSA. V shed 1 base, J shed 5 bases, and the junction held 2 bases outside the gene matches. This CDR3 region has 13 residues. The CDR3 loop reads CASSLGLADEQYF. The DNA of the CDR3 is TGTGCCAGCAGCTTAGGACTAGCCGACGAGCAGTACTTC.

This clone was observed a handful of times. The CDR3 DNA follows: TGTGCCAGTAGGACCACAGGTGGGAATGAGCAGTTCTTC. Translating gives CASRTTGGNEQFF. J is TRBJ2-1 and V is TRBV19, with D maybe TRBD1 (5 bases). Trimming stripped 6 bases from V and 7 bases from J, with 13 bases between. This CDR3 region has 13 residues. CDR1 and CDR2 from the germline V gene are LNHDA and SQIVND (reference sequence).

V is TRBV5-5 and J is TRBJ2-5, with 10 bases fitting TRBD2. The CDR3 length is 16 residues. Germline V CDR1 and CDR2: SGHKS, YYEKEE (reference sequence). Losses at the gene ends were 3 bases for V and 2 bases for J; bases not matched to a gene: 7. The CDR3 reads CASSSRTSGLQETQYF. The CDR3 region has the DNA TGTGCCAGCAGCTCGAGGACTAGCGGCTTACAAGAGACCCAGTACTTC. Looking up the rest from reference TRBV5-5 and TRBJ2-5 gives the full variable domain: DAGVTQSPTHLIKTRGQQVTLRCSPISGHKSVSWYQQVLGQGPQFIFQYYEKEERGRGNFPDRFSARQFPNYSSELNVNALLLGDSALYLCASSSRTSGLQETQYFGPGTRLLVL.

The chain recombines TRBV12-2 with TRBJ2-5; TRBD2 was called by the table and not checked on the DNA. TRBV12-2 is noted as a pseudogene. The CDR3 runs to 19 residues. The CDR3 DNA sequence: TGTGCAAGTCGCTTAGGGGAACGGGGGATTACCTGCGGGCTGGAGACCCAGTACTTC. This translates into CASRLGERGITCGLETQYF.

CDR3 sequence reads: CASSVGQGASQPQHF. CDR3 DNA: TGTGCCAGCAGCGTAGGACAGGGGGCGAGTCAGCCCCAGCATTTT. This chain connects TRBV7-2 to TRBJ1-5; 11 positions agree with TRBD1. CDR3 length: 15 residues. Germline assignment: CDR1 SGHTA and CDR2 FQGNSA. With 5 bases clipped from V and 6 bases from J, the junction kept 6 bases outside the gene matches.

This chain joins TRBV4-2 and TRBJ2-7; tentative D call: TRBD2 (7 bases). This CDR3 has 15 amino acids. V was clipped by 4 bases and J by 0 bases, with 13 bases between them. Germline V gene sequence: CDR1 LGHNA, CDR2 YNFKEQ. The CDR3 DNA reads TGTGCCAGCAGCCTGGGCGGGGGCCTCTCCTACGAGCAGTACTTC. Translation gives CASSLGGGLSYEQYF.

V and J are TRBV30 and TRBJ2-7, with 8 positions matching TRBD1. V was clipped by 0 bases and J by 6 bases; unmatched bases: 7. Germline V gene data show CDR1 as GTSNPN and CDR2 as SVGIG (reference sequence). The CDR3 loop spans 14 amino acids. CDR3 protein: CAWSVWQGAGEQYF. CDR3 DNA: TGTGCCTGGAGTGTATGGCAGGGGGCGGGCGAGCAGTACTTC. Full variable domain (outside the CDR3, taken from reference TRBV30 and TRBJ2-7): SQTIHQWPATLVQPVGSPLSLECTVEGTSNPNLYWYRQAAGRGLQLLFYSVGIGQISSEVPQNLSASRPQDRQFILSSKKLLLSDSGFYLCAWSVWQGAGEQYFGPGTRLTVT.

This CDR3 reads CASSYQDTGDSNSPLHF. The CDR3 DNA is TGTGCCAGCAGTTACCAAGATACAGGGGATTCCAATTCACCCCTCCACTTT. This rearrangement joins TRBV6-7 to TRBJ1-6; 7 bases align to TRBD1. TRBV6-7 has ORF status, its function being uncertain. V lost 2 bases, J lost 7 bases, and 11 bases stayed unmatched. The CDR3 has 17 amino acids.

The chain combines TRBV19 with TRBJ2-7; D possibly corresponds to TRBD1 (6 bases). The length of the CDR3 is 16 residues. Trimming removed 4 bases from V and 7 bases from J, with 23 bases in between. Looked up from germline, CDR1 is LNHDA and CDR2 is SQIVND (reference sequence). The DNA for the CDR3 is TGTGCCAGTAGTAATAACGGGTTCGGCAGGGGAAAAGAGCAGTACTTC. Its translation: CASSNNGFGRGKEQYF. The whole variable domain, filled in from reference TRBV19 and TRBJ2-7, reads DGGITQSPKYLFRKEGQNVTLSCEQNLNHDAMYWYRQDPGQGLRLIYYSQIVNDFQKGDIAEGYSVSREKKESFPLTVTSAQKNPTAFYLCASSNNGFGRGKEQYFGPGTRLTVT.

This clone was seen a single time. The chain is built from TRBV7-9 and TRBJ1-1, with 9 nucleotides matching TRBD1. Germline V gene sequence: CDR1 SEHNR, CDR2 FQNEAQ (reference sequence). V lost 6 bases, J lost 1 base, and 6 bases stayed unmatched. CDR3 length equals 15 residues. CDR3 bases: TGTGCCAGCAGTTATTCGGGACAGGGGAACACTGAAGCTTTCTTT. Protein sequence: CASSYSGQGNTEAFF.

The chain is built from TRBV27 and TRBJ1-4, with unresolved D. This CDR3 comprises 11 residues. The V gene's germline CDR1 is MNHEY and CDR2 SMNVEV (reference sequence). V gave up 3 bases and J gave up 8 bases, with 4 bases separating them. CDR3 sequence: CASSFQEKLFF. The CDR3, as DNA: TGTGCCAGCAGTTTTCAGGAAAAACTGTTTTTT. Filled out from reference TRBV27 and TRBJ1-4, the complete variable domain reads EAQVTQNPRYLITVTGKKLTVTCSQNMNHEYMSWYRQDPGLGLRQIYYSMNVEVTDKGDVPEGYKVSRKEKRNFPLILESPSPNQTSLYFCASSFQEKLFFGSGTQLSVL.

This clone was detected many times. V usage is TRBV4-3 and J usage is TRBJ2-1; 10 bases match TRBD2. V was clipped by 1 base and J by 7 bases; unmatched bases: 7. CDR3 length: 16 amino acids. Germline V gene lookup returns CDR1 LGHNA and CDR2 YSLEER. The CDR3 region has the DNA TGCGCCAGCAGCCAAGGTGTAGCGGGGGGCGCAAATGAGCAGTTCTTC. As protein: CASSQGVAGGANEQFF.

The chain carries TRBV11-2 and TRBJ2-5; weak D call: TRBD2 (5 bases). Germline V gene data show CDR1 as SGHAT and CDR2 as FQNNGV. Trimming took off 5 bases at V and 3 bases at J, with 13 bases between the two ends. CDR3 size: 14 residues. For the CDR3, the DNA is TGTGCCAGCAGCCCCTGGCCGCGGGAAGAGACCCAGTACTTC. This codes for CASSPWPREETQYF.